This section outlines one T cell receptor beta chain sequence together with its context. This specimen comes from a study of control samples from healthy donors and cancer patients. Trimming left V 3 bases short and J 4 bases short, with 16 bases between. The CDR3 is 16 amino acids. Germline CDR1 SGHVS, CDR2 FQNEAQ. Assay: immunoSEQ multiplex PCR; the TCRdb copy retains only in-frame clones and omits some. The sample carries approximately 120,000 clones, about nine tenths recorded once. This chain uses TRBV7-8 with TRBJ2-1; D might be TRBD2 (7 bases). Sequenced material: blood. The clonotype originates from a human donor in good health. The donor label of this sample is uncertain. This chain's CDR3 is CASSFSRGAGYNEQFF. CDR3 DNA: TGTGCCAGCAGCTTTAGTCGGGGGGCGGGGTACAATGAGCAGTTCTTC.